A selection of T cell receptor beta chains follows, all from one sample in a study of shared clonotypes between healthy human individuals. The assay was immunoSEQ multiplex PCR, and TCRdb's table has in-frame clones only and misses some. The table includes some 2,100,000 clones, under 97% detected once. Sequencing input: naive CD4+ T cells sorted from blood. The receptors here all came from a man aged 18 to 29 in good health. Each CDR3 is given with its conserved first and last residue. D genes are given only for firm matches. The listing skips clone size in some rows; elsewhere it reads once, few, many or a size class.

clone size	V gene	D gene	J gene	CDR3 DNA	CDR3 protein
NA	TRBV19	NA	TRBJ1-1	TGTGCCAGTAGTCCAGAGACCATGAACACTGAAGCTTTCTTT	CASSPETMNTEAFF
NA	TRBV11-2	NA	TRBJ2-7	TGTGCCAGCAGCTTATCCCCGGCGGCCCCCCTGGAGCAGTACTTC	CASSLSPAAPLEQYF
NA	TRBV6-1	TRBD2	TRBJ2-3	TGTGCCAGCAGTGAACCGGGTAGCGGGGGATTAGGAGATACGCAGTATTTT	CASSEPGSGGLGDTQYF
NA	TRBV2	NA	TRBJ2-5	TGTGCCAGCAGTGTCCGGGAGCAAGAGACCCAGTACTTC	CASSVREQETQYF
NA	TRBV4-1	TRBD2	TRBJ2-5	TGCGCCAGCAGCCAAGATCCCGGACTAGCGGGCTACCAAGAGACCCAGTACTTC	CASSQDPGLAGYQETQYF
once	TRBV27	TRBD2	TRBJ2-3	TGTGCCAGCAGTCCCCATGGTCTAGCGGGGCACACAGATACGCAGTATTTT	CASSPHGLAGHTDTQYF
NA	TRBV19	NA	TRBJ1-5	TGTGCCAGTAATCCACGGCAGTACCTCAATCAGCCCCAGCATTTT	CASNPRQYLNQPQHF
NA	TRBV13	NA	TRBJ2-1	TGTGCCAGCAGCTCACCCCGAGTGGGCGCAAATCTCCGTGCGCTTGAGCAGTTCTTC	CASSSPRVGANLRALEQFF
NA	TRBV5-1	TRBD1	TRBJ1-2	TGCGCCAGCAGCTCAGGAGGGGGCCGTGGCTACACCTTC	CASSSGGGRGYTF
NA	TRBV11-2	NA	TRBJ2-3	TGTGCCAGCAGCCTGGGTCCAACTAGCACAGATACGCAGTATTTT	CASSLGPTSTDTQYF
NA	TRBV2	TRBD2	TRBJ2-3	TGTGCCAGCAGTGAAGGGCTAGCGGGGTCGATAGATACGCAGTATTTT	CASSEGLAGSIDTQYF
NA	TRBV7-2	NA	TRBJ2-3	TGTGCCAGCACCTCCGTCTCTACGCAGTATTTT	CASTSVSTQYF
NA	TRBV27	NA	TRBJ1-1	TGTGCCAGCAGGGCTGTCATGAACACTGAAGCTTTCTTT	CASRAVMNTEAFF
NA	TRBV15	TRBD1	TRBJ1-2	TGTGCCACCAGCAGAGGCCAGGGACAGGCGGTCTATGGCTACACCTTC	CATSRGQGQAVYGYTF
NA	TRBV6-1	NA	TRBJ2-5	TGTGCCAGCAGCCCCAATAAGAGGACCCAGTACTTC	CASSPNKRTQYF
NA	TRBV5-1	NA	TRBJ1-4	TGCGCCAGCAGCTTGCTCCCAGGTGAAAAACTGTTTTTT	CASSLLPGEKLFF